The 27 T cell receptor beta chains below come from one sample, sequenced in a study of blood T cell repertoires in COVID-19. Here immunoSEQ multiplex PCR was the method, and the copy in TCRdb shows in-frame clones only, minus some. The table shows fewer than 400,000 clones, with around 87% occurring only once. Input material: peripheral blood. These receptors were collected from a human donor in a cohort sampled during active COVID-19.

The chain has TRBV6-5 and TRBJ2-2; 8 bases line up with TRBD1. The trim removed 4 bases at V and 4 bases at J, leaving 2 bases unmatched. CDR3 length: 14 residues. Per germline, CDR1 MNHEY and CDR2 SVGAGI. CDR3 nucleotide sequence: TGTGCCAGCAGTTCGGACAGGGCCACCGGGGAGCTGTTTTTT. It yields the protein CASSSDRATGELFF.

The gene calls are TRBV1 and TRBJ2-7; TRBD1, the table's D call, was not compared with the DNA. TRBV1 constitutes a pseudogene. The CDR3 extends over 15 amino acids. CDR3 in DNA: TGCACCAGCAGCCAAGAAACACAGGGCTCCTACGAGCAGTACTTC. Translated, it gives CTSSQETQGSYEQYF.

The chain carries TRBV10-3 and TRBJ2-1; 11 nucleotides line up with TRBD2. This CDR3 contains 18 residues. Looked up from germline, CDR1 is ENHRY and CDR2 is SYGVKD. V lost 2 bases, J lost 3 bases, and 9 bases stayed unmatched. CDR3 bases: TGTGCCATCAGTGAGAGGGCGACTAGCGGGGATGGCTACAATGAGCAGTTCTTC. Translation: CAISERATSGDGYNEQFF.

This clone was picked up one time. J is TRBJ2-7 and V is TRBV15; 10 bases are shared with TRBD2. This CDR3 is 14 amino acids long. J was trimmed by 2 bases and V by 3 bases; bases with no gene match: 1. Germline CDR1 is LNHNV and CDR2 is YYDKDF (reference sequence). The CDR3 DNA reads as TGTGCCACCAGCAGGAGCGGGAGGGCCTACGAGCAGTACTTC. Amino acids: CATSRSGRAYEQYF. Using reference TRBV15 and TRBJ2-7 for the parts outside the CDR3, the full variable domain is DAMVIQNPRYQVTQFGKPVTLSCSQTLNHNVMYWYQQKSSQAPKLLFHYYDKDFNNEADTPDNFQSRRPNTSFCFLDIRSPGLGDTAMYLCATSRSGRAYEQYFGPGTRLTVT.

In regard to this clone: No DNA is shown, since the ends of the CDR3 on it are uncertain; the CDR3 is the one TCRdb lists. The J gene is TRBJ1-5, the V gene TRBV6-2 or TRBV6-3. The CDR3 length is 13 residues, termini included. CDR1 is MNHEY, CDR2 SVGEGT, per germline. The CDR3 loop reads CASSSSGNQPQHF.

This clone was observed a handful of times. V gene TRBV7-8 combines with J gene TRBJ2-7, with D uncertain. This CDR3 has 15 residues. Between the trimmed V and J ends, which lost 7 bases and 3 bases, there was a span of 19 bases. The V gene's germline CDR1 is SGHVS and CDR2 FQNEAQ. The CDR3 DNA sequence: TGTGCCAGCACCCTTGGTATGGCTCCGGGCTACGAGCAGTACTTC. Protein sequence: CASTLGMAPGYEQYF.

This rearrangement joins TRBV7-9 to TRBJ2-3, with 7 positions matching TRBD1. The CDR3 runs 14 residues. Germline trimming cut 11 bases from V and 5 bases from J; bases unmatched to any gene: 13. Looked up from germline, CDR1 is SEHNR and CDR2 is FQNEAQ (reference sequence). CDR3 nucleotides: TGTGCCCTGAGCCGGGGACAGAAAAAAGATACGCAGTATTTT. Translating it yields CALSRGQKKDTQYF.

This clone has only one observation. V gene TRBV10-2 combines with J gene TRBJ2-7; 9 bases align to TRBD1. This CDR3 is 14 amino acids long. V lost 6 bases, J lost 2 bases, and 5 bases stayed unmatched. Germline loops: CDR1 WSHSY, CDR2 SAAADI. The DNA for the CDR3 is TGCGCCAGCAGCGCCGGGACAGGGCCCTACGAGCAGTACTTC. Translating gives CASSAGTGPYEQYF.

In its sample, this clone was seen once. V usage is TRBV24-1 and J usage is TRBJ2-5, with 12 bases fitting TRBD1. The CDR3 is made up of 16 amino acids. The J segment lost 3 bases and the V segment lost 4 bases, leaving 5 bases of the junction unmatched. Germline V gene sequence: CDR1 KGHDR, CDR2 SFDVKD. The CDR3 nucleotides are TGTGCCACCAGTGACCTGGGACAGGGGGCGGAAGAGACCCAGTACTTC. Protein sequence: CATSDLGQGAEETQYF.

The chain has TRBV4-1 and TRBJ1-1, with 11 bases aligning to TRBD1. The V gene's germline CDR1 is MGHRA and CDR2 YSYEKL. V shed 4 bases and J 8 bases; nucleotides not matched to a gene: 6. CDR3 length equals 14 residues. The CDR3 DNA sequence: TGCGCCAGCAGCCGACCGGGACAGGGGGTGGAAGCTTTCTTT. Protein: CASSRPGQGVEAFF.

This clone was detected once. This rearrangement joins TRBV6-1 to TRBJ2-3; 11 bases align to TRBD2. The CDR3 totals 17 residues. V lost 2 bases to trimming and J lost 2 bases; unmatched junction nucleotides: 6. Germline values: CDR1 MNHNS, CDR2 SASEGT. CDR3 sequence (DNA): TGTGCCAGCAGTGAAAGGACGGGACTAGCGGCCACAGATACGCAGTATTTT. This codes for CASSERTGLAATDTQYF.

The genes are TRBV7-9 and TRBJ2-2; 10 nucleotides align to TRBD2. Germline CDR1 is SEHNR and CDR2 is FQNEAQ (reference sequence). The CDR3 consists of 16 residues. The ends lost 5 bases at V and 5 bases at J; junction bases unmatched: 8. The CDR3 nucleotides read TGTGCCAGCAGCCCCTGGACTAGCGGCGAAACCGGGGAGCTGTTTTTT. Translating gives CASSPWTSGETGELFF.

The rearrangement joins TRBV5-1 to TRBJ1-2, with D possibly matching TRBD1 (6 bases). The CDR3 spans 15 residues. In germline, CDR1 is SGHRS, CDR2 YFSETQ. Deletions cut 0 bases from V and 3 bases from J, with 12 bases between. The CDR3 loop is CASSLDIWTDYGYTF. In DNA form, the CDR3 reads TGCGCCAGCAGCTTGGACATTTGGACAGACTATGGCTACACCTTC. Combining the CDR3 with reference TRBV5-1 and TRBJ1-2 gives the whole variable domain KAGVTQTPRYLIKTRGQQVTLSCSPISGHRSVSWYQQTPGQGLQFLFEYFSETQRNKGNFPGRFSGRQFSNSRSEMNVSTLELGDSALYLCASSLDIWTDYGYTFGSGTRLTVV.

As concerns this clone: Other DNA sequences of this sample code for an identical CDR3. This chain joins TRBV5-1 and TRBJ2-1, with 13 bases that match TRBD2. Germline lookup yields CDR1 SGHRS and CDR2 YFSETQ. Trimming removed 5 bases from V and 2 bases from J; junction bases left unmatched: 1. The CDR3 runs 15 residues. The CDR3 region is CASSGTSGAYNEQFF. CDR3 nucleotides: TGCGCCAGCAGTGGGACTAGCGGGGCCTACAATGAGCAGTTCTTC.

This clone was seen a handful of times. V and J are TRBV30 and TRBJ2-7, with 9 bases aligning to TRBD1. V trimming: 5 bases; J trimming: 4 bases; junction bases outside the gene matches: 3. Germline CDR1 and CDR2: GTSNPN and SVGIG (reference sequence). The CDR3 has 12 residues. The DNA for the CDR3 is TGTGCCTGGGAGGGACAGGGTTACGAGCAGTACTTC. Its translation: CAWEGQGYEQYF.

The sample holds a few counts of this clone. The chain employs TRBV28 and TRBJ1-4; weak D call: TRBD1 (6 bases). The CDR3 has 14 residues. V shed 5 bases and J shed 8 bases, with 15 bases lying between them. The germline V gene encodes CDR1 MDHEN and CDR2 SYDVKM. The CDR3 DNA follows: TGTGCCAGCAGTCCAAATCAGGGGCCAGAAAAACTGTTTTTT. The encoded protein is CASSPNQGPEKLFF.

The chain has TRBV6-6 and TRBJ2-1, with 10 bases matching TRBD2. J was trimmed by 0 bases and V by 5 bases; bases with no gene match: 7. The CDR3 has 17 residues. Looked up from germline, CDR1 is MNHNY and CDR2 is SVGAGI (reference sequence). The CDR3 loop is CASSQLAGAPSYNEQFF. The CDR3 nucleotides are TGTGCCAGCAGTCAGCTAGCGGGAGCCCCCTCCTACAATGAGCAGTTCTTC.

V usage is TRBV9 and J usage is TRBJ2-1; tentatively, D is TRBD2 (5 bases). CDR3 length: 18 residues. The V gene's germline CDR1 is SGDLS and CDR2 YYNGEE. V was trimmed by 4 bases and J by 3 bases, leaving 23 bases between them. The CDR3: CASSSNPGSQSLYNEQFF. CDR3 coding DNA: TGTGCCAGCAGCTCTAACCCTGGGAGTCAGAGCCTCTACAATGAGCAGTTCTTC.

This chain links TRBV12-3 or TRBV12-4 with TRBJ2-7; D unclear. The CDR3 loop spans 13 amino acids. Deletions cut 3 bases from V and 1 base from J, with 7 bases between. CDR3 protein: CASSLPSSYEQYF. CDR3 nucleotide sequence: TGTGCCAGCAGTTTGCCTAGTTCCTACGAGCAGTACTTC.

The rearrangement links TRBV2 to TRBJ2-1; 11 bases are a match to TRBD2. Germline trimming cut 10 bases from V and 3 bases from J; bases unmatched to any gene: 8. This CDR3 comprises 15 residues. Germline lookup yields CDR1 SNHLY and CDR2 FYNNEI. CDR3 nucleotide sequence: TGTGCCACCAGGCTACTAGCGGGAGACTACAATGAGCAGTTCTTC. Translating gives CATRLLAGDYNEQFF.

V is TRBV18 and J is TRBJ2-1; no clear D. The V and J ends lost 0 bases and 1 base respectively, with 16 bases between them. Germline CDR1 KGHSH, CDR2 LQKENI. The CDR3 is 18 residues long. The CDR3 spells CASSPPVESRLSYNEQFF. The CDR3 DNA is TGTGCCAGCTCACCACCGGTGGAAAGCAGGCTTTCCTACAATGAGCAGTTCTTC.

This chain links TRBV19 with TRBJ1-1; 7 bases align to TRBD1. The V gene end was trimmed by 5 bases and the J gene end by 7 bases; junction bases not matched to a gene: 7. The CDR3 has 13 amino acids. Per germline, CDR1 LNHDA and CDR2 SQIVND (reference sequence). The CDR3 sequence is CASSVQGLGEAFF. Here the CDR3 DNA reads TGTGCCAGTAGTGTACAGGGGCTGGGTGAAGCTTTCTTT.

The chain couples TRBV10-2 to TRBJ2-7, with TRBD1 matching over 8 bases. V shed 3 bases, J shed 5 bases, and the junction held 9 bases outside the gene matches. Germline V lookup: CDR1 WSHSY, CDR2 SAAADI. The CDR3 extends over 15 amino acids. The CDR3: CASSEVGTGPNEQYF. As DNA, the CDR3 is TGCGCCAGCAGTGAAGTGGGGACAGGCCCCAACGAGCAGTACTTC.

This chain links TRBV18 with TRBJ2-1, with TRBD2 matching 8 bases. J gave up 5 bases and V 3 bases, and 9 bases lay outside the gene matches. This CDR3 contains 16 residues. Per germline, CDR1 KGHSH and CDR2 LQKENI. The CDR3 is CASSPSSLADNNEQFF. The CDR3, as DNA: TGTGCCAGCTCACCGTCTTCACTAGCGGACAACAATGAGCAGTTCTTC.

This rearrangement joins TRBV27 to TRBJ2-3; D gene unclear. The CDR3 extends over 15 amino acids. Deletions cut 3 bases from V and 6 bases from J, with 16 bases between. Germline CDR1 MNHEY, CDR2 SMNVEV (reference sequence). The chain's CDR3 is CASSFFLRILDTQYF. CDR3 in DNA: TGTGCCAGCAGTTTTTTTCTTCGTATACTGGATACGCAGTATTTT.

This clone was seen only a few times. The CDR3 nucleotides read TGTGCCAGCAGTTTACGACGGAGCCAGTATCAGCCCCAGCATTTT. Translating gives CASSLRRSQYQPQHF. The chain uses TRBV6-2 or TRBV6-3 and TRBJ1-5; no definite D call. The germline V gene encodes CDR1 MNHEY and CDR2 SVGEGT. Trimming pared 4 bases from V and 5 bases from J, leaving 15 bases between. The CDR3 runs 15 residues.

V usage is TRBV4-2 and J usage is TRBJ1-6; maybe TRBD1 (5 bases). This CDR3 spans 18 amino acids. The ends were cut back, 0 bases at V and 6 bases at J, with 18 bases in the middle. CDR1 and CDR2 (germline): LGHNA, YNFKEQ. The CDR3 DNA follows: TGTGCCAGCAGCCAAGACGAAACTCGGTGGGGGGGTAATTCACCCCTCCACTTT. Translated: CASSQDETRWGGNSPLHF.